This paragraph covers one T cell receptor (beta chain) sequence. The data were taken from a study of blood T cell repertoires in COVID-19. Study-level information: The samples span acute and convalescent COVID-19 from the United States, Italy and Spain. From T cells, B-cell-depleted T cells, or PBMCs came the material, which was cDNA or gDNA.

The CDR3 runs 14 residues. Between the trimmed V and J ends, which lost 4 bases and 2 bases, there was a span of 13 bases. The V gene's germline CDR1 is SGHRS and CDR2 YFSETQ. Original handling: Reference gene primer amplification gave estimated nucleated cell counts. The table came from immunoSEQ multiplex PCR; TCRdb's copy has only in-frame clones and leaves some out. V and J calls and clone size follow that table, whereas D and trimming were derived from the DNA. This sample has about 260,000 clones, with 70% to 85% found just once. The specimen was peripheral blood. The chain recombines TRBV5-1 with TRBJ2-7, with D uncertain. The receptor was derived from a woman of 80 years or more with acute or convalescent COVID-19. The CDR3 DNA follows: TGCGCCAGCAGCGTAAACAGTAGAACCTACGAGCAGTACTTC. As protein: CASSVNSRTYEQYF.